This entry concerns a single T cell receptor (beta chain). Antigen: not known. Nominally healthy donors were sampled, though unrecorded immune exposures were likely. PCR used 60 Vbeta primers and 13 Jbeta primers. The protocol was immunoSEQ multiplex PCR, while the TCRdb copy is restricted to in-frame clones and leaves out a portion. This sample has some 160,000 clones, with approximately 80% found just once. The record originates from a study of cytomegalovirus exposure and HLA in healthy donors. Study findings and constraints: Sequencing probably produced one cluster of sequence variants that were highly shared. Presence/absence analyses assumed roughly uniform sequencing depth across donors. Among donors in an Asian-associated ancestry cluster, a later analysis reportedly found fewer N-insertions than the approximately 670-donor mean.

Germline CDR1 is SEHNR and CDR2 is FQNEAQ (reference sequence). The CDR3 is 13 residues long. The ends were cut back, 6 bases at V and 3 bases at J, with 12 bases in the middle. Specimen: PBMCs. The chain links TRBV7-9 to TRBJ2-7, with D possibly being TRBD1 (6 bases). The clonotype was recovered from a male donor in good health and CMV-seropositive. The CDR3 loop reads CASSYRQVYEQYF. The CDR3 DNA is TGTGCCAGCAGTTACCGACAGGTCTACGAGCAGTACTTC.